Listed below are T cell receptor beta chains from one sample, sequenced in a study of blood T cell repertoires in COVID-19. Method: immunoSEQ multiplex PCR; TCRdb's copy keeps in-frame clones and lacks some. The table records approximately 280,000 clones, about 89% of them present only once. Material: PBMCs or T cells enriched from blood (not recorded which). The origin of the receptors is a young woman who had recovered from COVID-19. The CDR3 runs from the conserved cysteine through the conserved F or W. The order of the fields is D gene, V gene, clone size, CDR3 length, CDR3 protein. The D gene is left open where the match is weak. A row's size may be missing; if present it is once, few, many or a size class.

>.|TRBV2|.|14
CASRGGGDYNEQFF
>.|TRBV7-9|.|14
CASSLGLSYNEQFF
>TRBD2|TRBV11-2|.|17
CASSLGLSGGSPDTQYF
>.|TRBV6-2/TRBV6-3|.|15
CASSYSRRMNTEAFF
>.|TRBV4-3|.|16
CASSQVRGAGYNEQFF
>.|TRBV2|.|13
CASTSQGYEKLFF
>.|TRBV11-3|.|14
CASSSPGVNTEAFF
>.|TRBV18|.|17
CASSAPGQGRMTDTQYF
>.|TRBV5-6|few|12
CAQGVPNYGYTF
>TRBD1|TRBV6-4|.|13
CASSANRGTEAFF
>TRBD2|TRBV7-8|.|14
CASRFTSGTYEQYF
>.|TRBV29-1|.|14
CSVVRLQRDNEQFF
>TRBD2|TRBV28|.|15
CASSHSGRAQETQYF
>TRBD2|TRBV28|.|15
CASKDGGITYYEQYF
>.|TRBV11-2|once|15
CASSFRGAGTGELFF
>TRBD2|TRBV11-2|once|15
CASSPRLAGAHEQYF
>TRBD1|TRBV19|few|14
CASRGDRVNTEAFF
>TRBD1|TRBV27|once|15
CASSPRQGVDYEQYF
>.|TRBV19|.|17
CASSTELRQVLSYEQYF
>.|TRBV6-5|.|13
CASRGGSGNTIYF
>.|TRBV11-3|.|12
CASKNSGNEQFF
>.|TRBV4-3|.|15
CASSRRVVDTGELFF
>.|TRBV14|.|16
CASSQKRAQNTGELFF
>TRBD1|TRBV24-1|.|15
CATRQGASSTDTQYF